This passage covers 17 T cell receptor beta chains from one sample sequenced in a study of radiotherapy plus CTLA-4 blockade in lung cancer. Produced via immunoSEQ multiplex PCR; TCRdb's table is partial and in-frame only. Of under 55,000 clones in the sample, 79% were seen once. Sequenced material: peripheral blood, taken from a patient treated with radiotherapy plus ipilimumab. These receptors were obtained from a human donor with non-small cell lung cancer who had a partial response to radiotherapy plus ipilimumab.

The chain carries TRBV19 and TRBJ2-1; 9 nucleotides line up with TRBD1. J lost 2 bases, V lost 6 bases, and 5 bases had no gene match. CDR1 is LNHDA and CDR2 is SQIVND in the germline V gene (reference sequence). CDR3 size: 15 residues. CDR3 in DNA: TGTGCCAGTAGACGGGACAGGGTTGCCTACAATGAGCAGTTCTTC. Protein sequence: CASRRDRVAYNEQFF.

The V gene is TRBV7-3, the J gene TRBJ2-7; TRBD2 agrees at 7 bases. CDR1 is SGHTA, CDR2 FQGTGA, per germline. The CDR3 length is 14 residues. The V and J ends lost 5 bases and 6 bases, in that order; junction bases with no gene match: 10. The CDR3 DNA reads TGTGCCAGCAGCCCTAGGCCCTGGGAGGGCGAGCAGTACTTC. Amino acid sequence: CASSPRPWEGEQYF. Filled out from reference TRBV7-3 and TRBJ2-7, the complete variable domain reads GAGVSQTPSNKVTEKGKYVELRCDPISGHTALYWYRQSLGQGPEFLIYFQGTGAADDSGLPNDRFFAVRPEGSVSTLKIQRTERGDSAVYLCASSPRPWEGEQYFGPGTRLTVT.

The chain combines TRBV5-1 with TRBJ1-4, with D perhaps matching TRBD1 (6 bases). V was trimmed by 4 bases and J by 7 bases, leaving 14 bases between them. This CDR3 spans 14 amino acids. Germline loops: CDR1 SGHRS, CDR2 YFSETQ. In DNA, the CDR3 is TGCGCCAGCAGCAGACAGGCTTCTAGTGAAAAACTGTTTTTT. Encoded protein: CASSRQASSEKLFF.

The gene calls are TRBV6-5 and TRBJ1-1; no reliable D call. Between the trimmed V and J ends, which lost 6 bases and 0 bases, there was a span of 8 bases. Germline CDR1 is MNHEY and CDR2 is SVGAGI. CDR3 length equals 13 residues. CDR3: CASSMAVNTEAFF. The CDR3 DNA is TGTGCCAGCAGCATGGCGGTGAACACTGAAGCTTTCTTT.

V gene TRBV28 combines with J gene TRBJ2-7; 7 bases fit TRBD1. Germline loops: CDR1 MDHEN, CDR2 SYDVKM. This CDR3 is 13 amino acids long. The trim removed 6 bases at V and 3 bases at J, leaving 5 bases unmatched. The CDR3 spells CASSADRVYEQYF. The CDR3 bases are TGTGCCAGCAGCGCCGACAGGGTCTACGAGCAGTACTTC.

J is TRBJ1-1 and V is TRBV7-6, with TRBD1 identical over 8 bases. Trimming at V came to 5 bases and at J to 0 bases, leaving 5 bases not matched to a gene. Germline V gene sequence: CDR1 SGHVS, CDR2 FNYEAQ. CDR3 length: 15 amino acids. The DNA for the CDR3 is TGTGCCAGCAGCCTGACAGGGGACATGAACACTGAAGCTTTCTTT. Amino acid sequence: CASSLTGDMNTEAFF.

The rearrangement joins TRBV5-1 to TRBJ1-4; no clear D. Germline V lookup: CDR1 SGHRS, CDR2 YFSETQ. Trimming shortened V by 1 base and J by 0 bases, and 10 bases separated the two germline ends. The length of the CDR3 is 16 residues. The CDR3 region is CASSLRSGATNEKLFF. CDR3 in DNA: TGCGCCAGCAGCTTGAGATCCGGGGCAACTAATGAAAAACTGTTTTTT.

The chain has TRBV10-3 and TRBJ1-1, with 8 bases identical to TRBD1. The CDR3 is 16 residues long. Trimming took 1 base from V and 3 from J; bases not matched to a gene: 7. Per germline, CDR1 ENHRY and CDR2 SYGVKD. The CDR3 bases are TGTGCCATCAGTGAGTTTGACAGGGGAGCGGACACTGAAGCTTTCTTT. Protein: CAISEFDRGADTEAFF.

The chain couples TRBV5-1 to TRBJ2-1, with a possible D match to TRBD1 (6 bases). V lost 0 bases and J 4 bases, leaving 11 bases between the germline ends. This CDR3 spans 15 amino acids. Per germline, CDR1 SGHRS and CDR2 YFSETQ. The CDR3 DNA sequence: TGCGCCAGCAGCTTGGACAGGGCGCCTTACAATGAGCAGTTCTTC. It yields the protein CASSLDRAPYNEQFF.

The chain couples TRBV5-1 to TRBJ2-3, with 9 nucleotides matching TRBD1. The CDR3 has 15 residues. Germline CDR1 SGHRS, CDR2 YFSETQ. V lost 4 bases and J lost 3; bases outside the gene matches: 6. The CDR3 sequence is CASSLQTGGTDTQYF. CDR3 nucleotide sequence: TGCGCCAGCAGCCTCCAGACAGGGGGTACAGATACGCAGTATTTT.

The V gene is TRBV13, the J gene TRBJ1-1; D gene uncertain. V was trimmed by 5 bases and J by 1 base, leaving 11 bases between them. CDR1 PRHDT and CDR2 FYEKMQ come from the germline V gene (reference sequence). The CDR3 is 14 residues long. CDR3 residues: CASSVTAQNTEAFF. CDR3 DNA: TGTGCCAGCAGCGTAACAGCACAGAACACTGAAGCTTTCTTT. Full variable domain (remainder filled in from reference TRBV13 and TRBJ1-1): AAGVIQSPRHLIKEKRETATLKCYPIPRHDTVYWYQQGPGQDPQFLISFYEKMQSDKGSIPDRFSAQQFSDYHSELNMSSLELGDSALYFCASSVTAQNTEAFFGQGTRLTVV.

As for this clone: The junction departs from germline at one end; a sequencing error may be responsible. The rearrangement joins TRBV11-2 to TRBJ1-1, with D unclear. CDR1 and CDR2 (germline): SGHAT, FQNNGV. There are 15 residues in the CDR3. CDR3 nucleotides: TGTGCCGGCAGCTTAGAGAGCAGGATGAACACTGAAGCTTTCTTT. Residues: CAGSLESRMNTEAFF.

This clone was recorded only once. The J gene is TRBJ2-7, the V gene TRBV4-3; possible D gene TRBD2, 6 bases. Trimming took 3 bases from V and 4 from J, leaving 16 bases between them. CDR1 is LGHNA and CDR2 is YSLEER in the germline V gene. The CDR3 extends over 15 amino acids. This chain's CDR3 is CASSQEGLSGYEQYF. CDR3 sequence (DNA): TGCGCCAGCAGCCAGGAGGGACTTTCCGGGTACGAGCAGTACTTC.

V and J are TRBV5-1 and TRBJ2-1, with D perhaps TRBD1 (6 bases). The CDR3 length is 14 residues. The germline gives CDR1 SGHRS, CDR2 YFSETQ. Deletions cut 5 bases from V and 7 bases from J, with 16 bases between. Written as DNA, the CDR3 is TGCGCCAGCAGTAACGGGTGGCAGGGGAATGAGCAGTTCTTC. Protein product: CASSNGWQGNEQFF.

This rearrangement joins TRBV29-1 to TRBJ1-2; TRBD1 aligns across 7 bases. Germline V gene data show CDR1 as SQVTM and CDR2 as ANQGSEA. CDR3 length equals 13 residues. Here the CDR3 DNA reads TGCGGCGGAGGGGACAGAGCCTTCTATGGCTACACCTTC. Translating gives CGGGDRAFYGYTF.

This chain links TRBV6-1 with TRBJ2-7; a possible D gene is TRBD1 (6 bases). Germline loops: CDR1 MNHNS, CDR2 SASEGT. This CDR3 is built from 14 residues. V lost 3 bases and J lost 4, with 13 bases in between. CDR3 coding DNA: TGTGCCAGCAGTGACTCAGGACAGACTTACGAGCAGTACTTC. Its protein product is CASSDSGQTYEQYF.

This clone is a singleton in its sample. J is TRBJ2-3 and V is TRBV7-9, with 9 bases that match TRBD1. This CDR3 spans 16 amino acids. Looked up from germline, CDR1 is SEHNR and CDR2 is FQNEAQ (reference sequence). J was trimmed by 0 bases and V by 5 bases; bases with no gene match: 6. The CDR3, as DNA: TGTGCCAGCAGCACCGACAGGGGGGGGAGCACAGATACGCAGTATTTT. This translates into CASSTDRGGSTDTQYF.